This paragraph covers one TCR beta chain sequence. These data come from a study of blood T cell repertoires in COVID-19. Turning to the study itself: Some COVID-19 samples were acute and others convalescent; all came from the United States, Italy and Spain.

The trim removed 8 bases at V and 4 bases at J, leaving 0 bases unmatched. From germline, CDR1 is LNHDA and CDR2 SQIVND (reference sequence). This CDR3 comprises 13 residues. How the authors handled the data: Amplification with reference gene primers provided the estimates of nucleated cell counts. Sequencing was performed with immunoSEQ multiplex PCR; in TCRdb, only in-frame clones are kept and a portion is missing. V and J calls and clone size are as listed in that table; D and trimming were resolved from the DNA. The sample carries some 240,000 clones, 70% to 90% recorded once. This sequence was found in a woman aged 50 to 60 who had been exposed to COVID-19. V gene TRBV19 combines with J gene TRBJ2-3, with 13 nucleotides matching TRBD2. The specimen sequenced was PBMCs or T cells enriched from blood (not recorded which). Here the CDR3 reads CASGLAGADTQYF. The CDR3 DNA reads TGTGCCAGTGGACTAGCGGGGGCAGATACGCAGTATTTT.